Shown below are 8 T cell receptor beta chains from a single sample sequenced in a study of post-analysis software for immune sequencing data. Whole-study results and caveats: Patients used a handful of TRBV segments, including TRBV5-6, TRBV5-1 and TRBV20-1, more often than controls.

For these TCRs, the target antigens are not known. Libraries were made from TCR beta cDNA, and they carried unique molecular identifiers. A single record per CDR3 protein comes from TCRdb applying MiXCR to the PCR reads. Here the sample spans approximately 770,000 distinct CDR3 sequences, around 46% being singletons. Sequenced: blood. The origin of the receptors is a girl aged 5 to 17 with multiple sclerosis.

This clonotype turned up a few times. The chain links TRBV28 to TRBJ2-1, with 9 nucleotides matching TRBD2. The CDR3 extends over 14 amino acids. In germline, CDR1 is MDHEN, CDR2 SYDVKM. The junction had 2 bases not matched to a gene; V was cut back by 7 bases and J by 1 base. The CDR3 bases are TGTGCCAGCACTGCGGGAGGGTCCTACAATGAGCAGTTCTTC. Translating it yields CASTAGGSYNEQFF.

To note about this clonotype: A much larger clone lies a single base off, so this may be a read error. This chain joins TRBV20-1 and TRBJ1-4; a possible D gene is TRBD1 (5 bases). The CDR3 extends over 14 amino acids. Germline V gives CDR1 DFQATT, CDR2 SNEGSKA (reference sequence). CDR3 DNA sequence: TGCAGTGCTAGACCCCCAGGGACTAATGAAAAACGGTTTTTT. Translated: CSARPPGTNEKRFF.

This clonotype showed up just a few times. The V gene is TRBV12-3 or TRBV12-4, the J gene TRBJ1-2, with 7 bases fitting TRBD1. Losses at the gene ends were 8 bases for V and 4 bases for J; bases not matched to a gene: 4. This CDR3 spans 12 amino acids. The DNA for the CDR3 is TGTGCCAGCGCGGGGACAGCCTATGGCTACACCTTC. This sequence encodes CASAGTAYGYTF.

This sequence joins TRBV28 and TRBJ2-5; D possibly corresponds to TRBD1 (6 bases). The V and J ends lost 6 bases and 2 bases respectively, with 13 bases between them. The germline V gene has CDR1 MDHEN and CDR2 SYDVKM. CDR3 length equals 14 residues. CDR3 in amino acids: CASSWTAGQETQYF. The CDR3, as DNA: TGTGCCAGCAGCTGGACAGCCGGGCAAGAGACCCAGTACTTC.

The chain is built from TRBV11-3 and TRBJ2-1, with D tentatively TRBD2 (5 bases). The CDR3 has 16 amino acids. Germline lookup yields CDR1 SGHNT and CDR2 YENEEA. Trimming cost V 7 bases and J 4 bases, with 20 bases left between them. The CDR3 reads CASTRGTPLGYNEQFF. CDR3 nucleotide sequence: TGTGCCAGCACACGGGGAACTCCGCTAGGGTACAATGAGCAGTTCTTC.

The chain links TRBV18 to TRBJ2-4; TRBD1 matches at 7 bases. The better agreement between TRBJ2-5 and the DNA end casts doubt on the J call. CDR1 KGHSH and CDR2 LQKENI come from the germline V gene. This CDR3 comprises 12 residues. The CDR3 DNA reads as TGTGCCAGCTCACCAGCAGGGGGGACCCAGTACTTC. This gives the protein CASSPAGGTQYF.

This clonotype came up a few times. J is TRBJ2-7 and V is TRBV10-2, with TRBD2 as a possible D gene (6 bases). The ends were cut back, 7 bases at V and 0 bases at J, with 10 bases in the middle. Per germline, CDR1 WSHSY and CDR2 SAAADI. CDR3 length: 13 residues. This chain's CDR3 is CASTDGSSYEQYF. CDR3 nucleotide sequence: TGCGCCAGCACCGACGGGAGCTCCTACGAGCAGTACTTC.

This clonotype was counted between two and nine times. The chain recombines TRBV5-1 with TRBJ2-7; possibly TRBD2 for D (6 bases). The CDR3 loop spans 14 amino acids. The germline CDR1 and CDR2 sequences are SGHRS and YFSETQ. V lost 4 bases to trimming and J lost 1 base, with 12 bases between them. The CDR3 here is CASSEGGESYEQYF. DNA for the CDR3: TGCGCCAGCAGCGAGGGCGGGGAGTCCTACGAGCAGTACTTC.